This paragraph covers one T cell receptor beta chain sequence. Its antigen is not known. Samples came from healthy bone marrow donors. At sampling all donors were nominally healthy, likely with unrecorded immune exposures. This sample is drawn from a study of cytomegalovirus exposure and HLA in healthy donors. Findings of the study overall: The authors enumerated over 150 TCR beta chains as linked to cytomegalovirus. The classifier reportedly diagnosed cytomegalovirus status with high specificity and sensitivity.

Vbeta (60) and Jbeta (13) primers were used in the PCR. Sequencing used immunoSEQ multiplex PCR; TCRdb keeps in-frame clones, though not all of them. The sample totals under 70,000 clones; its top ten clones hold about 10%. The CDR3 is made up of 17 amino acids. V gave up 0 bases and J gave up 3 bases; unmatched junction bases: 10. The gene calls are TRBV5-7 and TRBJ2-5; 8 bases are shared with TRBD2. TRBV5-7 is reported as an ORF; its role is uncertain. Sequenced sample: PBMCs. The TCR was taken from a man aged 45-65 years in good health and CMV-seropositive. The CDR3 spells CASSLGEPGGPKETQYF. The DNA of the CDR3 is TGTGCCAGCAGCTTGGGGGAACCGGGGGGGCCAAAAGAGACCCAGTACTTC.